The present TCR beta chain was sequenced within a study of T cells in Graves' hyperthyroidism and ophthalmopathy. This clonotype appeared many times. Its matching antigen is unknown. Findings of the study overall: Also found in blood were most expanded thyroid clonotypes above 0.001.

Patients affected by ophthalmopathy presented a Clinical Activity Score of at least 3, a NOSPECS grade of at least 4, and disease duration below 3 months. Template material for amplifying TCR beta CDR3 regions consisted of RNA transcripts. During a first-round RT-PCR of the TCR CDR3, the HTBI primer set was used. TCRdb independently ran MiXCR on the multiplex PCR reads; one entry per CDR3 protein. The sample has 360,000 or so distinct CDR3 sequences; 12% to 15% are singletons. The specimen sequenced was blood. The sequence was obtained from a woman between 55 and 75 years old with Graves' ophthalmopathy.

CDR3 sequence (DNA): TGTGCCAGCAGGAGCTGGGTGGGCACCGGGGAGCTGTTTTTT. This translates into CASRSWVGTGELFF. This chain uses TRBV12-3 or TRBV12-4 with TRBJ2-2; D unclear. The CDR3 is made up of 14 amino acids. V was cut by 6 bases and J by 4 bases, with 12 bases left in between.